The entry below gives a single T cell receptor (beta chain) sequence along with its context. Its target is unknown. The data originate from a study of STAT5B mutations in CD4+ large granular lymphocyte leukemia. Authors' analysis steps: The detection floor for productive clonotype frequency was 2.59 x 10-5. Sequencing used immunoSEQ multiplex PCR; TCRdb keeps in-frame clones, though not all of them. V, J and clone size derive from that table, while D and trimming were established from the DNA sequence. Among roughly 36,000 clones listed, 69% were seen once. Germline V gene sequence: CDR1 MDHEN, CDR2 SYDVKM. The CDR3 totals 14 residues. V was trimmed by 9 bases and J by 0 bases, leaving 11 bases between them. Study-wide findings and caveats: 8/27 top patient clones versus 2/35 control clones were TRBV06-family. Patient CD4-sorted repertoires looked more clonal than healthy CD4+ repertoires, even without putative leukemic clones. Without HLA matching, higher CD4+ than CD8+ T-LGLL clonality could reflect small sample size.

The rearrangement joins TRBV28 to TRBJ1-4, with TRBD1 as a possible D gene (5 bases). Specimen: CD4+ T cells from blood buffy coats. The clonotype originates from a human donor in good health. The CDR3 reads CARVPGATNEKLFF. As DNA, the CDR3 is TGTGCCAGGGTCCCGGGGGCAACTAATGAAAAACTGTTTTTT.